This T cell receptor beta chain derives from a study of blood T cell repertoires in COVID-19. The assay was immunoSEQ multiplex PCR, and TCRdb's table has in-frame clones only and misses some. The profile shows 250,000 to 350,000 clones, about 93% of them singletons. Germline loops: CDR1 MNHEY, CDR2 SVGAGI. This CDR3 has 13 amino acids. The germline V and J ends were trimmed by 6 bases and 1 base, with 9 bases remaining between them. Clinical histories supplied by participants themselves formed the basis of cohort assignment. Sequencing input: PBMCs or T cells enriched from blood (not recorded which). The chain links TRBV6-5 to TRBJ2-5, with D possibly TRBD1 on 6 matching bases. The TCR originated in a woman aged 25-40 years who had recovered from COVID-19. DNA for the CDR3: TGTGCCAGCAGACAGGGCTCCCAAGAGACCCAGTACTTC. It encodes CASRQGSQETQYF.